Each of the 20 T cell receptor beta chains below was sequenced from the same sample in a study of cytomegalovirus exposure and HLA in healthy donors. The data were produced by immunoSEQ multiplex PCR, yet TCRdb's version contains in-frame clones alone and is incomplete. Of roughly 330,000 clones in the sample, 87% were seen once. Sequenced: PBMCs. These receptors originate from a woman aged 30 to 39 in good health and CMV-seropositive.

The chain employs TRBV5-6 and TRBJ2-2, with D perhaps TRBD2 (6 bases). The CDR3 covers 17 residues. Trimming removed 4 bases at V and 1 base at J, with 17 bases between. The germline gives CDR1 SGHDT, CDR2 YYEEEE. This CDR3 reads CASSPLGGAQNTGELFF. As DNA, the CDR3 is TGTGCCAGCAGCCCGTTAGGAGGGGCGCAGAACACCGGGGAGCTGTTTTTT.

The chain recombines TRBV18 with TRBJ2-7, with 8 bases identical to TRBD1. Trimming removed 5 bases from V and 1 base from J; junction bases left unmatched: 10. Germline CDR1 and CDR2: KGHSH and LQKENI. CDR3 length: 16 residues. The CDR3 DNA reads TGTGCCAGCTCAAGATCCGGACAGGGATTATCCTACGAGCAGTACTTC. As protein: CASSRSGQGLSYEQYF. The full variable domain, in which reference TRBV18 and TRBJ2-7 provide the parts outside the CDR3, is NAGVMQNPRHLVRRRGQEARLRCSPMKGHSHVYWYRQLPEEGLKFMVYLQKENIIDESGMPKERFSAEFPKEGPSILRIQQVVRGDSAAYFCASSRSGQGLSYEQYFGPGTRLTVT.

V gene TRBV9 combines with J gene TRBJ2-1, with TRBD2 matching 10 bases. J gave up 3 bases and V 4 bases, and 4 bases lay outside the gene matches. This CDR3 spans 15 amino acids. Looked up from germline, CDR1 is SGDLS and CDR2 is YYNGEE. CDR3 protein: CASSPLAGDYNEQFF. The CDR3 nucleotides read TGTGCCAGCAGCCCTCTAGCGGGAGACTACAATGAGCAGTTCTTC.

The chain has TRBV4-3 and TRBJ2-7; possibly TRBD2 for D (6 bases). Germline V CDR1 and CDR2: LGHNA, YSLEER. The CDR3 consists of 16 residues. Deletions cut 0 bases from V and 5 bases from J, with 17 bases between. This CDR3 reads CASSQEMGGVNHEQYF. The CDR3 DNA follows: TGCGCCAGCAGCCAAGAGATGGGGGGAGTAAACCACGAGCAGTACTTC.

This clone was found once. The chain employs TRBV7-8 and TRBJ2-7, with 12 nucleotides matching TRBD2. With 5 bases clipped from V and 5 bases from J, the junction kept 7 bases outside the gene matches. Germline V lookup: CDR1 SGHVS, CDR2 FQNEAQ. The CDR3 has 15 residues. The CDR3: CASSPRLAGVHEQYF. CDR3 nucleotide sequence: TGTGCCAGCAGCCCACGACTAGCGGGGGTCCACGAGCAGTACTTC.

V gene TRBV28 combines with J gene TRBJ1-2, with TRBD1 matching over 9 bases. V was clipped by 8 bases and J by 7 bases; unmatched bases: 20. In germline, CDR1 is MDHEN, CDR2 SYDVKM. CDR3 length: 17 residues. CDR3 residues: CASALPAVGTGIFGYTF. The CDR3 DNA sequence: TGTGCCAGCGCGTTGCCAGCGGTAGGGACAGGGATTTTTGGCTACACCTTC.

V gene TRBV4-3 combines with J gene TRBJ1-5; TRBD1 matches 8 bases. Trimming cost V 3 bases and J 6 bases; bases outside gene matches: 4. Germline V gene sequence: CDR1 LGHNA, CDR2 YSLEER. The CDR3 extends over 14 amino acids. The CDR3 reads CASSQKGTGQPQHF. The CDR3 DNA sequence: TGCGCCAGCAGCCAGAAAGGGACAGGTCAGCCCCAGCATTTT.

V and J are TRBV2 and TRBJ1-2; D may be TRBD1 (6 bases). Trimming removed 7 bases from V and 2 bases from J, with 14 bases in between. The CDR3 runs to 14 residues. Germline assignment: CDR1 SNHLY and CDR2 FYNNEI. CDR3 nucleotides: TGTGCCAGCATCGACCACAGGGAAAACTATGGCTACACCTTC. The encoded protein is CASIDHRENYGYTF.

The chain couples TRBV9 to TRBJ1-4, with D possibly being TRBD1 (5 bases). Trimming took off 2 bases at V and 2 bases at J, with 7 bases between the two ends. In germline, CDR1 is SGDLS, CDR2 YYNGEE. The length of the CDR3 is 14 residues. In nucleotides, the CDR3 is TGTGCCAGCAGCGTGACAGATACTAATGAAAAACTGTTTTTT. Residues: CASSVTDTNEKLFF.

V usage is TRBV7-6 and J usage is TRBJ2-7; 11 bases are a match to TRBD2. V was pared by 4 bases and J by 7 bases, with 21 bases of the junction left unmatched. CDR3 size: 19 residues. The germline CDR1 and CDR2 sequences are SGHVS and FNYEAQ. The CDR3 sequence: CASSSWGSGRAGISWEQYF. CDR3 DNA sequence: TGTGCCAGCAGCTCTTGGGGTAGCGGGAGGGCCGGAATATCGTGGGAGCAGTACTTC.

The chain employs TRBV6-5 and TRBJ1-5, with no clear D. The V gene lost 5 bases and the J gene lost 4 bases, with 15 bases spanning the gap. From germline, CDR1 is MNHEY and CDR2 SVGAGI. The CDR3 loop spans 15 amino acids. The CDR3 DNA sequence: TGTGCCAGCAGTCGCCGCGGTGGGAGGAATCAGCCCCAGCATTTT. Encoded protein: CASSRRGGRNQPQHF.

The chain joins TRBV6-5 to TRBJ2-5; TRBD2 agrees at 8 bases. CDR3 size: 14 residues. J gave up 8 bases and V 0 bases, and 5 bases lay outside the gene matches. Germline CDR1 and CDR2: MNHEY and SVGAGI. The CDR3 DNA follows: TGTGCCAGCAGTTACTCGAGAAGCGGGAGTACCCAGTACTTC. As protein: CASSYSRSGSTQYF.

This chain uses TRBV25-1 with TRBJ2-7; D is perhaps TRBD2 (5 bases). Germline CDR1 MGHDK, CDR2 SYGVNS. This CDR3 is built from 16 residues. The germline V and J ends were trimmed by 3 bases and 0 bases, with 15 bases remaining between them. The CDR3 loop is CASSDTAGKSSYEQYF. The CDR3 bases are TGTGCCAGCAGTGACACAGCCGGGAAAAGCTCCTACGAGCAGTACTTC.

This clone was detected only a few times. This rearrangement joins TRBV10-1 to TRBJ2-5; 7 nucleotides agree with TRBD2. Trimming took 2 bases from V and 4 from J; bases not matched to a gene: 16. This CDR3 is built from 18 residues. Germline V lookup: CDR1 WNHNN, CDR2 SYGVQD (reference sequence). This CDR3 is CASSEVPKTGREGETQYF. The CDR3, as DNA: TGCGCCAGCAGTGAGGTACCCAAAACGGGCAGGGAGGGAGAGACCCAGTACTTC.

This chain connects TRBV14 to TRBJ2-1; D is unclear. CDR1 and CDR2 (germline): SGHDN, FVKESK. Trimming took off 3 bases at V and 9 bases at J, with 6 bases between the two ends. The CDR3 covers 11 residues. This chain's CDR3 is CASSQWVEQFF. The CDR3 nucleotides are TGTGCCAGCAGCCAGTGGGTTGAGCAGTTCTTC.

The chain is built from TRBV30 and TRBJ2-5, with 9 bases aligning to TRBD1. Germline assignment: CDR1 GTSNPN and CDR2 SVGIG (reference sequence). Trimming at V came to 2 bases and at J to 4 bases, leaving 8 bases not matched to a gene. This CDR3 comprises 15 residues. The CDR3 here is CAWSIATGGGETQYF. CDR3 DNA sequence: TGTGCCTGGAGTATAGCGACAGGGGGGGGAGAGACCCAGTACTTC.

This chain links TRBV4-2 with TRBJ1-3; D ambiguous. Germline CDR1 reads LGHNA; CDR2 reads YNFKEQ. V was clipped by 1 base and J by 3 bases, with 7 bases between them. The CDR3 is made up of 14 amino acids. Here the CDR3 reads CASSQGAVGNTIYF. CDR3 nucleotide sequence: TGTGCCAGCAGCCAAGGTGCTGTTGGAAACACCATATATTTT.

V is TRBV5-4 and J is TRBJ2-5; 9 nucleotides agree with TRBD2. The CDR3 runs 17 residues. The trim removed 0 bases at V and 0 bases at J, leaving 6 bases unmatched. CDR1 and CDR2 (germline): SGHNT, YYREEE (reference sequence). This CDR3 reads CASSLVASGANQETQYF. The CDR3 DNA reads TGTGCCAGCAGCTTGGTCGCTAGCGGGGCAAACCAAGAGACCCAGTACTTC. The whole variable domain, remainder taken from reference TRBV5-4 and TRBJ2-5, is ETGVTQSPTHLIKTRGQQVTLRCSSQSGHNTVSWYQQALGQGPQFIFQYYREEENGRGNFPPRFSGLQFPNYSSELNVNALELDDSALYLCASSLVASGANQETQYFGPGTRLLVL.

This chain joins TRBV6-1 and TRBJ2-6; D is unresolved. Germline-derived CDR1 and CDR2 are MNHNS and SASEGT. Trimming stripped 5 bases from V and 3 bases from J, with 5 bases between. This CDR3 region has 13 residues. The CDR3 sequence is CASSYSGANVLTF. CDR3 nucleotides: TGTGCCAGCAGTTATAGTGGGGCCAACGTCCTGACTTTC.

This clone was found once. The chain links TRBV28 to TRBJ1-6; no definite D call. In germline, CDR1 is MDHEN, CDR2 SYDVKM. The CDR3 is made up of 15 amino acids. The V end lost 8 bases, the J end lost 7 bases, and 18 bases lay between the germline ends. In DNA form, the CDR3 reads TGTGCCAGCCCCCGGCCGCGGAAGGAGAATTCACCCCTCCACTTT. It yields the protein CASPRPRKENSPLHF.